One and the same sample provided the 26 T cell receptor beta chains below, sequenced in a study of T cell repertoires in cytomegalovirus infection. Their specific antigens are unknown. From the reads, TCRdb called clonotypes with MiXCR, one entry per CDR3 protein. The table includes tens of thousands of distinct CDR3 sequences, approximately 46% detected once. The source material was CD8+ T cells from cultured PBMCs, sampled from culture after CMV antigen stimulation. The receptors were gathered from a human donor in good health (CMV status not recorded). Some clones in this sample may be carry-over from other donors' samples.

This CDR3 is CASSSQLVPTGELFF. In DNA form, the CDR3 reads TGTGCCAGCAGCAGCCAACTAGTACCCACCGGGGAGCTGTTTTTT. The V gene is TRBV7-2, the J gene TRBJ2-2; a possible D gene is TRBD2 (5 bases). The V end was cut by 5 bases, the J end by 4 bases, with 14 bases between. The CDR3 runs to 15 residues. Germline CDR1 and CDR2: SGHTA and FQGNSA.

At least ten counts were recorded for this clonotype. The chain employs TRBV7-2 and TRBJ2-7; maybe TRBD2 (6 bases). From germline, CDR1 is SGHTA and CDR2 FQGNSA. There are 16 residues in the CDR3. Trimming pared 0 bases from V and 2 bases from J, leaving 14 bases between. DNA of the CDR3: TGTGCCAGCAGCTTAGCGCCCGCGGGAAGGACCTACGAGCAGTACTTC. Translated, it gives CASSLAPAGRTYEQYF.

This chain uses TRBV7-6 with TRBJ2-7; D tentatively reads TRBD1 or TRBD2 (7 bases each). The CDR3 sequence is 15 residues long. V was clipped by 2 bases and J by 1 base, with 12 bases between them. Looked up from germline, CDR1 is SGHVS and CDR2 is FNYEAQ. CDR3 region: CASSLSRGGSYEQYF. For the CDR3, the DNA is TGTGCCAGCAGCTTAAGCAGGGGGGGTTCCTACGAGCAGTACTTC.

The chain joins TRBV7-8 to TRBJ2-3; weak D call: TRBD1 (5 bases). Trimming took 1 base from V and 7 from J, leaving 6 bases between them. This CDR3 is built from 12 residues. Germline CDR1 reads SGHVS; CDR2 reads FQNEAQ. As DNA, the CDR3 is TGTGCCAGCAGCTTAGAGGGGAATACGCAGTATTTT. Protein sequence: CASSLEGNTQYF.

In its sample, this clonotype was seen many times. The J gene is TRBJ1-5, the V gene TRBV7-2; no firm D call. The CDR3 loop spans 13 amino acids. V gave up 0 bases and J gave up 0 bases, with 0 bases separating them. Looked up from germline, CDR1 is SGHTA and CDR2 is FQGNSA. Written as DNA, the CDR3 is TGTGCCAGCAGCTTAGCTAGCAATCAGCCCCAGCATTTT. Amino acids: CASSLASNQPQHF.

The genes are TRBV28 and TRBJ1-5; D is uncertain. This CDR3 is 13 amino acids long. Trimming took off 5 bases at V and 5 bases at J, with 10 bases between the two ends. CDR1 is MDHEN, CDR2 SYDVKM, per germline. The CDR3 DNA is TGTGCCAGCAGTGGACCCGTAGATCAGCCCCAGCATTTT. This gives the protein CASSGPVDQPQHF. The full variable domain, with the rest looked up from reference TRBV28 and TRBJ1-5, is DVKVTQSSRYLVKRTGEKVFLECVQDMDHENMFWYRQDPGLGLRLIYFSYDVKMKEKGDIPEGYSVSREKKERFSLILESASTNQTSMYLCASSGPVDQPQHFGDGTRLSIL.

A few counts support this clonotype. At one of its ends the junction is not consistent with the germline gene, which may arise from a read error. The chain recombines TRBV7-6 with TRBJ2-3, with TRBD2 identical over 14 bases. The CDR3 loop spans 20 amino acids. CDR1 is SGHVS and CDR2 is FNYEAQ in the germline V gene. Written as DNA, the CDR3 is TGTGCTAGCAGCCCCCTGCCGCCGGGACTAGCGGGGGTCGAGGGAGATACGCAGTATTTT. It is translated as CASSPLPPGLAGVEGDTQYF.

In its sample, this clonotype was seen once. The chain couples TRBV20-1 to TRBJ2-7; 9 positions match TRBD1. Germline trimming cut 6 bases from V and 6 bases from J; bases unmatched to any gene: 9. Germline loops: CDR1 DFQATT, CDR2 SNEGSKA (reference sequence). The CDR3 totals 13 residues. For the CDR3, the DNA is TGCAGTGCCAGACAAACAGGGGGCGGCGAGCAGTACTTC. Translation: CSARQTGGGEQYF.

The V gene is TRBV7-9, the J gene TRBJ2-7; 9 bases align to TRBD1. J lost 4 bases, V lost 5 bases, and 9 bases had no gene match. The CDR3 totals 15 residues. Germline assignment: CDR1 SEHNR and CDR2 FQNEAQ (reference sequence). CDR3 region: CASSGDRGSYYEQYF. CDR3 nucleotide sequence: TGTGCCAGCAGCGGAGACAGGGGGTCATATTACGAGCAGTACTTC.

This clonotype was seen more than once but under ten times. The junction does not match germline at one end; this may be a read error. The J gene is TRBJ2-7, the V gene TRBV12-3 or TRBV12-4; 12 bases agree with TRBD2. The CDR3 covers 14 residues. The DNA of the CDR3 is TGTGCCAGCAGTCTAGCGGGAGGGACCTACGAGCAGTACTTC. The encoded protein is CASSLAGGTYEQYF.

This chain connects TRBV7-6 to TRBJ2-1; D possibly corresponds to TRBD1 (6 bases). Germline-derived CDR1 and CDR2 are SGHVS and FNYEAQ. CDR3 size: 12 residues. Between the trimmed V and J ends, which lost 5 bases and 8 bases, there was a span of 10 bases. Here the CDR3 reads CASSRTVDEQFF. CDR3 DNA sequence: TGTGCCAGCAGCCGGACAGTCGATGAGCAGTTCTTC.

This chain joins TRBV12-3 or TRBV12-4 and TRBJ2-7; no clear D. This CDR3 has 13 amino acids. Trimming pared 3 bases from V and 1 base from J, leaving 7 bases between. The CDR3 is CASSFGRSYEQYF. For the CDR3, the DNA is TGTGCCAGCAGTTTCGGCAGATCCTACGAGCAGTACTTC.

In this sample, this clonotype turned up many times. The junction and the germline gene differ at one end; a read error may be behind it. The chain carries TRBV28 and TRBJ1-1, with D perhaps TRBD1 (5 bases). The CDR3 runs 14 residues. Germline CDR1 is MDHEN and CDR2 is SYDVKM. In DNA form, the CDR3 reads TGTGCCAGCAGTTTACCGGAAGGAACGGACACTGAAGCTTTT. Amino acids: CASSLPEGTDTEAF.

J is TRBJ1-4 and V is TRBV7-2; D gene ambiguous. CDR3 length equals 14 residues. The germline V and J ends were trimmed by 5 bases and 4 bases, with 11 bases remaining between them. Germline V gene lookup returns CDR1 SGHTA and CDR2 FQGNSA. The CDR3 is CASSLGSFNEKLFF. The CDR3 DNA reads TGTGCCAGCAGCCTCGGGAGTTTTAATGAAAAACTGTTTTTT.

This chain joins TRBV12-3 or TRBV12-4 and TRBJ2-4, with 10 positions matching TRBD1. This CDR3 region has 14 residues. J lost 8 bases, V lost 2 bases, and 3 bases had no gene match. This CDR3 is CASSLWDRGDIQYF. CDR3 bases: TGTGCCAGCAGTTTATGGGACAGGGGAGACATTCAGTACTTC.

The chain uses TRBV20-1 and TRBJ1-5; possibly TRBD1 for D (6 bases). V was clipped by 2 bases and J by 6 bases, with 17 bases between them. CDR1 and CDR2 (germline): DFQATT, SNEGSKA (reference sequence). This CDR3 contains 15 residues. The DNA of the CDR3 is TGCAGTGCTAGATCATCTGGGGGGGGGCTTCAGCCCCAGCATTTT. Protein: CSARSSGGGLQPQHF.

This clonotype has at least ten counts. This chain uses TRBV7-2 with TRBJ1-5; the D gene is possibly TRBD1 (5 bases). V lost 5 bases and J 6 bases, leaving 11 bases between the germline ends. This CDR3 is 13 amino acids long. From germline, CDR1 is SGHTA and CDR2 FQGNSA. The DNA for the CDR3 is TGTGCCAGCAGCGCCGGGAGGGGTCAGCCCCAGCATTTT. Its translation: CASSAGRGQPQHF.

This clonotype appeared a few times. This chain connects TRBV7-2 to TRBJ1-2; TRBD1 might be the D (6 bases). This CDR3 is 16 amino acids long. Looked up from germline, CDR1 is SGHTA and CDR2 is FQGNSA. With 2 bases removed from V and 4 bases from J, the gap between germline ends came to 17 bases. CDR3: CASSLSSGAGPYGYTF. The DNA of the CDR3 is TGTGCCAGCAGCTTAAGTTCGGGGGCGGGACCCTATGGCTACACCTTC.

This clonotype was picked up many times. The chain employs TRBV7-2 and TRBJ1-6, with D tentatively TRBD1 (6 bases). V was trimmed by 0 bases and J by 9 bases, leaving 12 bases between them. Germline CDR1 reads SGHTA; CDR2 reads FQGNSA. The CDR3 totals 15 residues. The CDR3 spells CASSLAGGRGSPLHF. CDR3 bases: TGTGCCAGCAGCTTAGCGGGGGGGCGCGGTTCACCCCTCCACTTT.

The sample holds a few counts of this clonotype. The chain uses TRBV11-1 and TRBJ2-5, with 8 bases aligning to TRBD2. V lost 3 bases, J lost 3 bases, and 3 bases stayed unmatched. Germline loops: CDR1 SGHAT, CDR2 FQDESV (reference sequence). The CDR3 has 14 amino acids. In DNA, the CDR3 is TGTGCCAGCAGCTTCGGGGGGGGAGAAGAGACCCAGTACTTC. Its protein is CASSFGGGEETQYF.

Only a few counts were recorded for this clonotype. The CDR3 here is CASSLRAAEEIPGELFF. The CDR3 DNA sequence: TGTGCCAGCAGCTTGAGGGCAGCGGAGGAGATCCCCGGGGAGCTGTTTTTT. The gene calls are TRBV11-2 and TRBJ2-2, with a possible D match to TRBD2 (5 bases). This CDR3 is 17 amino acids long. Germline CDR1 SGHAT, CDR2 FQNNGV. Trimming pared 3 bases from V and 6 bases from J, leaving 20 bases between. The full variable domain, completed using reference TRBV11-2 and TRBJ2-2, is EAGVAQSPRYKIIEKRQSVAFWCNPISGHATLYWYQQILGQGPKLLIQFQNNGVVDDSQLPKDRFSAERLKGVDSTLKIQPAKLEDSAVYLCASSLRAAEEIPGELFFGEGSRLTVL.

This clonotype was recorded a few times. The chain is built from TRBV7-2 and TRBJ1-6; D might be TRBD1 (5 bases). V was pared by 6 bases and J by 8 bases, with 20 bases between. This CDR3 contains 16 residues. CDR1 SGHTA and CDR2 FQGNSA come from the germline V gene. CDR3 sequence reads: CASSYDRDQVDSPLHF. CDR3 in DNA: TGTGCCAGCAGTTACGACCGGGACCAGGTGGATTCACCCCTCCACTTT.

This clonotype was seen more than once but under ten times. V is TRBV7-6 and J is TRBJ2-1; a possible D gene is TRBD2 (5 bases). Trimming pared 1 base from V and 5 bases from J, leaving 12 bases between. The CDR3 is 15 residues long. The germline CDR1 and CDR2 sequences are SGHVS and FNYEAQ. CDR3 region: CASSLGSGSHNEQFF. The CDR3 DNA reads as TGTGCCAGCAGCTTAGGCTCGGGGAGCCACAATGAGCAGTTCTTC.

V gene TRBV12-3 or TRBV12-4 combines with J gene TRBJ2-1; D gene unclear. V shed 7 bases and J shed 0 bases, with 7 bases lying between them. This CDR3 region has 13 residues. CDR3: CASTPGSYNEQFF. CDR3 DNA sequence: TGTGCCAGCACCCCAGGCTCCTACAATGAGCAGTTCTTC.

The chain uses TRBV7-1 and TRBJ2-2; possibly TRBD1 for D (5 bases). TRBV7-1 is placed among ORFs of uncertain function. CDR3 length: 14 amino acids. Between the trimmed V and J ends, which lost 10 bases and 3 bases, there was a span of 15 bases. The CDR3 loop is CAINPQGDTGELFF. CDR3 nucleotides: TGTGCCATCAATCCCCAGGGTGACACCGGGGAGCTGTTTTTT.

This clonotype was seen more than once but under ten times. This chain connects TRBV12-3 or TRBV12-4 to TRBJ2-3, with 7 bases that match TRBD1. The V gene end was trimmed by 5 bases and the J gene end by 5 bases; junction bases not matched to a gene: 4. The CDR3 spans 13 residues. The DNA of the CDR3 is TGTGCCAGCAGTCTCCGACAGGGAGATACGCAGTATTTT. Translated: CASSLRQGDTQYF.